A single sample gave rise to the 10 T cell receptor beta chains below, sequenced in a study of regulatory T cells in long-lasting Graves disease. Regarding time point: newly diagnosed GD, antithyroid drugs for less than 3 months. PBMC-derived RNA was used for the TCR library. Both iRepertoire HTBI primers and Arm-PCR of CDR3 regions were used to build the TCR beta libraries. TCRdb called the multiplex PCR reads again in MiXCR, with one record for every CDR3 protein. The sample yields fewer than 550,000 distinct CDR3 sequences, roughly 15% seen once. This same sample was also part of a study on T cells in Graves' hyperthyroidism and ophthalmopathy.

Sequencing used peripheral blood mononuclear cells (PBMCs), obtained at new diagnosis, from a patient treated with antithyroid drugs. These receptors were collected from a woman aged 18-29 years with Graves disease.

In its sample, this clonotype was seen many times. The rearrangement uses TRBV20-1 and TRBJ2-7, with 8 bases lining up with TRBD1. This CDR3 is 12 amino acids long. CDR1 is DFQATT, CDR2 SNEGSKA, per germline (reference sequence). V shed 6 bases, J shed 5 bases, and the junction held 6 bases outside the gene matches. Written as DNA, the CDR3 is TGCAGTGCCTCGGGACAGGTCCACGAGCAGTACTTC. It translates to CSASGQVHEQYF.

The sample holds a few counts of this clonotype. CDR3 region: CASSLGELGAYEQYF. CDR3 in DNA: TGTGCCAGCAGCTTAGGCGAACTAGGAGCCTACGAGCAGTACTTC. V and J are TRBV7-9 and TRBJ2-7, with D perhaps TRBD2 (5 bases). Germline V lookup: CDR1 SEHNR, CDR2 FQNEAQ (reference sequence). This CDR3 spans 15 amino acids. Trimming stripped 1 base from V and 2 bases from J, with 12 bases between.

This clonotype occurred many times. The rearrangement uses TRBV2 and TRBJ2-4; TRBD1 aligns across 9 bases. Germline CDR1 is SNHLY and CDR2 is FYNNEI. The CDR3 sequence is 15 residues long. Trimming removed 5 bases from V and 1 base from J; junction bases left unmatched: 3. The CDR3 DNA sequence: TGTGCCAGCAGTCCAGGACAGGGGGCCAAAAACATTCAGTACTTC. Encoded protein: CASSPGQGAKNIQYF.

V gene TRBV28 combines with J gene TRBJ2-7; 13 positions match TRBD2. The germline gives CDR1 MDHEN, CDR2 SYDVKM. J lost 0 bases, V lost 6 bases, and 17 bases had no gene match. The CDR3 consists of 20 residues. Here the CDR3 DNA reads TGTGCCAGCAGCCCAAAACTAGCGGGAGGGGGCGGGAAGAGCTCCTACGAGCAGTACTTC. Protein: CASSPKLAGGGGKSSYEQYF.

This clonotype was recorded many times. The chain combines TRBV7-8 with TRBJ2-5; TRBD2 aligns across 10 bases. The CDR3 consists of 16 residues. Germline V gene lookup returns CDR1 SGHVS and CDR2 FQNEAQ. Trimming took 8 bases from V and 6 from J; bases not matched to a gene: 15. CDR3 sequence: CASSGGTSGIPKTQYF. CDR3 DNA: TGTGCCAGCTCGGGGGGTACTAGCGGGATTCCGAAGACCCAGTACTTC.

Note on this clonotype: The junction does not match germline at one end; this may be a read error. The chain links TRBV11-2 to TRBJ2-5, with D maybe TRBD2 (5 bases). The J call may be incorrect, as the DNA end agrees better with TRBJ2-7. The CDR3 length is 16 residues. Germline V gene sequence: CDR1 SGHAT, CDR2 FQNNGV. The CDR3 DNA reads TGTGCCGGCAGCTTAGGGTATGGAGGTGGGCACTACGAGCAGTACTTC. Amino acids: CAGSLGYGGGHYEQYF.

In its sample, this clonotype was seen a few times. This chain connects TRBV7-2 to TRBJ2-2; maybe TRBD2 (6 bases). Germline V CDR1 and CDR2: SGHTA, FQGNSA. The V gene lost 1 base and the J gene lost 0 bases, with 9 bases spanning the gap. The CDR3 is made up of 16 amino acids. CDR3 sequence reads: CASSLEPGANTGELFF. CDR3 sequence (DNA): TGTGCCAGCAGCTTAGAGCCGGGAGCGAACACCGGGGAGCTGTTTTTT.

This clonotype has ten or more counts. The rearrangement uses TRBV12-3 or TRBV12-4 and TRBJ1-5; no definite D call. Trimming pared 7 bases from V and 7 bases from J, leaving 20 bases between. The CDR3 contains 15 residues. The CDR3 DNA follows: TGTGCCAGCACCTTAGGAGGGTTTAACTTACAGCCCCAGCATTTT. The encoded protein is CASTLGGFNLQPQHF.

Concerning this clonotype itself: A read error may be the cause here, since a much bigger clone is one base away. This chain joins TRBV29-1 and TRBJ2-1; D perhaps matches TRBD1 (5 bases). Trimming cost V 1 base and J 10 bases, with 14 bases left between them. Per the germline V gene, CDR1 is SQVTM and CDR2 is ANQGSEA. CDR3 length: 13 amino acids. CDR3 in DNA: TGCAGCGTTGAAGGGGGCCAATCCTACGAGCAGTTCTTC. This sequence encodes CSVEGGQSYEQFF.

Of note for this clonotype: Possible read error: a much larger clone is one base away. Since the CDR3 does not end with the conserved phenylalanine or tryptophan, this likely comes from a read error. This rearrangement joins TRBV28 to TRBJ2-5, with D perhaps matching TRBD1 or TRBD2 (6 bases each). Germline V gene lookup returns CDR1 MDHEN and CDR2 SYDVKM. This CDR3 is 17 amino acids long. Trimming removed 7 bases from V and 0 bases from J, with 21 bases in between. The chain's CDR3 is CASTSGWGAVDQETQYS. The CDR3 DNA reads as TGTGCCAGCACATCCGGTTGGGGGGCGGTTGACCAAGAGACCCAGTACTCC.